Below are 18 T cell receptor beta chains sequenced from a single sample in a study of PD-1 blockade in classical Hodgkin lymphoma. Data came from immunoSEQ multiplex PCR; TCRdb stores just in-frame clones and leaves some out. The sample records about 19,000 clones, 88% being singletons. Time point described: cycle 4 day 1 (C4D1), after 6 weeks of nivolumab. Brentuximab vedotin exposure varied, and every patient relapsed after autologous stem cell transplantation. Thawed PBMCs underwent magnetic negative selection to obtain purified CD8+ T cells. Sequencing was performed on CD8+ T cells from blood, taken before the fourth cycle of nivolumab. The receptors stem from a human donor with classical Hodgkin lymphoma.

The chain links TRBV7-9 to TRBJ2-7; TRBD1 is a possible D gene (6 bases). Germline V CDR1 and CDR2: SEHNR, FQNEAQ (reference sequence). V was shortened by 0 bases and J by 3 bases, with 12 bases between the two germline ends. The CDR3 is 15 residues long. In DNA form, the CDR3 reads TGTGCCAGCAGCTTAGCCGGGGACAATCTCTACGAGCAGTACTTC. As protein: CASSLAGDNLYEQYF.

The chain links TRBV23-1 to TRBJ2-7; D unclear. TRBV23-1 is identified as an open reading frame with a role that is uncertain. V was cut by 5 bases and J by 5 bases, with 22 bases left in between. The CDR3 covers 16 residues. The CDR3 loop reads CASSEPPRRRKHEQYF. CDR3 DNA: TGCGCCAGCAGTGAACCCCCGCGGCGCCGTAAACACGAGCAGTACTTC.

The chain has TRBV6-1 and TRBJ2-7; 10 bases agree with TRBD2. The ends lost 5 bases at V and 5 bases at J; junction bases unmatched: 6. This CDR3 region has 14 residues. Looked up from germline, CDR1 is MNHNS and CDR2 is SASEGT. This CDR3 is CASSLAGVNDEQYF. CDR3 bases: TGTGCCAGCAGTCTAGCGGGAGTTAACGACGAGCAGTACTTC.

This clone was observed a few times. The chain combines TRBV30 with TRBJ2-7; D is perhaps TRBD1 (6 bases). Germline assignment: CDR1 GTSNPN and CDR2 SVGIG (reference sequence). V lost 3 bases, J lost 2 bases, and 11 bases lay in between. The CDR3 contains 13 residues. This CDR3 reads CAWRPGTTYEQYF. CDR3 DNA sequence: TGTGCCTGGAGGCCCGGGACAACCTACGAGCAGTACTTC.

The rearrangement uses TRBV7-8 and TRBJ2-1; D uncertain. CDR3 length equals 13 residues. Trimming pared 4 bases from V and 1 base from J, leaving 5 bases between. Germline-derived CDR1 and CDR2 are SGHVS and FQNEAQ. CDR3 in DNA: TGTGCCAGCAGCTCGTTATCCTACAATGAGCAGTTCTTC. Amino acid sequence: CASSSLSYNEQFF.

The V and J genes are TRBV14 and TRBJ2-7, with 11 bases lining up with TRBD1. CDR3 length equals 17 residues. V trimming: 0 bases; J trimming: 6 bases; junction bases outside the gene matches: 10. Germline V gene sequence: CDR1 SGHDN, CDR2 FVKESK. CDR3 sequence reads: CASSQDPGQGAPGEQYF. CDR3 sequence (DNA): TGTGCCAGCAGCCAAGATCCCGGACAGGGGGCACCTGGCGAGCAGTACTTC.

The chain joins TRBV29-1 to TRBJ2-1; TRBD2 agrees at 13 bases. With V trimmed by 6 bases and J by 0 bases, 8 bases remained unmatched. Germline V CDR1 and CDR2: SQVTM, ANQGSEA. This CDR3 is 17 amino acids long. CDR3 nucleotide sequence: TGCAGCGTGGGAGGGACTAGCGGGACTAGCTCCTACAATGAGCAGTTCTTC. Translating it yields CSVGGTSGTSSYNEQFF.

V usage is TRBV2 and J usage is TRBJ2-7, with a weak D call TRBD2 (6 bases). CDR1 and CDR2 from the germline V gene are SNHLY and FYNNEI. The CDR3 length is 11 residues. Trimming cost V 6 bases and J 4 bases, with 7 bases left between them. Written as DNA, the CDR3 is TGTGCCAGCAGGACTAGGTACGAGCAGTACTTC. It codes for CASRTRYEQYF.

The chain has TRBV4-1 and TRBJ1-2, with 7 positions matching TRBD1. CDR1 MGHRA and CDR2 YSYEKL come from the germline V gene. The CDR3 length is 12 residues. J gave up 4 bases and V 9 bases, and 5 bases lay outside the gene matches. The CDR3 sequence: CASQGEGYGYTF. CDR3 DNA: TGCGCCAGTCAGGGGGAGGGCTATGGCTACACCTTC.

V is TRBV30 and J is TRBJ1-4; tentatively, D is TRBD1 (5 bases). The CDR3 has 16 residues. Trimming shortened V by 5 bases and J by 6 bases, and 22 bases separated the two germline ends. Germline V gene lookup returns CDR1 GTSNPN and CDR2 SVGIG (reference sequence). This chain's CDR3 is CAWLNQQDLNYEKLFF. CDR3 sequence (DNA): TGTGCCTGGCTCAATCAACAGGATCTCAACTATGAAAAACTGTTTTTT.

The V and J genes are TRBV4-1 and TRBJ2-2, with no clear D. CDR1 is MGHRA and CDR2 is YSYEKL in the germline V gene. V lost 1 base, J lost 5 bases, and 11 bases lay in between. The CDR3 runs 15 residues. The DNA of the CDR3 is TGCGCCAGCAGCCAAGCGAGTGGGGTAACCGGGGAGCTGTTTTTT. Translation gives CASSQASGVTGELFF.

The genes are TRBV7-6 and TRBJ2-6; tentative D call: TRBD1 (6 bases). The V gene's germline CDR1 is SGHVS and CDR2 FNYEAQ. The CDR3 is made up of 15 amino acids. V was cut by 5 bases and J by 2 bases, with 10 bases left in between. As DNA, the CDR3 is TGTGCCAGCAGCGGTCGACAGGCTGGGGCCAACGTCCTGACTTTC. Amino acids: CASSGRQAGANVLTF.

The chain couples TRBV7-9 to TRBJ2-2; D might be TRBD2 (5 bases). The CDR3 extends over 15 amino acids. Trimming cost V 7 bases and J 3 bases, with 15 bases left between them. Germline loops: CDR1 SEHNR, CDR2 FQNEAQ (reference sequence). The CDR3 sequence is CASTLPGRDTGELFF. The CDR3 DNA follows: TGTGCCAGCACCCTACCTGGGAGAGACACCGGGGAGCTGTTTTTT.

This clone was seen only once. CDR3 residues: CASSKGLPRYGYTF. The CDR3 DNA reads as TGTGCCAGCAGTAAGGGGCTCCCACGCTATGGCTACACCTTC. The chain carries TRBV6-5 and TRBJ1-2; TRBD1 is a possible D gene (5 bases). CDR3 length equals 14 residues. Deletions cut 5 bases from V and 4 bases from J, with 14 bases between. Germline V gene lookup returns CDR1 MNHEY and CDR2 SVGAGI.

This rearrangement joins TRBV6-5 to TRBJ2-5, with D hard to call. V was shortened by 0 bases and J by 5 bases, with 13 bases between the two germline ends. The CDR3 spans 15 residues. Germline CDR1 reads MNHEY; CDR2 reads SVGAGI. The CDR3 loop reads CASSYSGRPWETQYF. For the CDR3, the DNA is TGTGCCAGCAGTTACTCTGGCCGGCCCTGGGAGACCCAGTACTTC.

This chain joins TRBV6-6 and TRBJ2-3; 8 bases line up with TRBD2. The V segment lost 7 bases and the J segment 5 bases; nucleotides outside the gene matches: 2. CDR1 is MNHNY and CDR2 is SVGAGI in the germline V gene (reference sequence). This CDR3 has 12 residues. Written as DNA, the CDR3 is TGTGCCAGCACTCGGGAGGGAGATACGCAGTATTTT. The encoded protein is CASTREGDTQYF.

As DNA, the CDR3 is TGTGCCAGCAGACCACGACAGGTTCACGTGTTGTGGGGCTACACCTTC. Encoded protein: CASRPRQVHVLWGYTF. The chain is built from TRBV28 and TRBJ1-2, with a weak D call TRBD1 (6 bases). Germline V gene data show CDR1 as MDHEN and CDR2 as SYDVKM. The ends were cut back, 6 bases at V and 8 bases at J, with 25 bases in the middle. There are 16 residues in the CDR3.

The chain couples TRBV30 to TRBJ1-1; unclear D gene. CDR3 length: 13 residues. From germline, CDR1 is GTSNPN and CDR2 SVGIG (reference sequence). V shed 0 bases and J shed 10 bases, with 15 bases lying between them. CDR3 in amino acids: CAWSVDLRVAAFF. In nucleotides, the CDR3 is TGTGCCTGGAGTGTTGACCTCCGAGTAGCAGCTTTCTTT.